This T cell receptor beta chain was sequenced for a study of blood T cell repertoires in COVID-19. The CDR3 runs to 20 residues. From germline, CDR1 is SGHRS and CDR2 YFSETQ. V shed 4 bases, J shed 1 base, and the junction held 21 bases outside the gene matches. TCRdb's copy holds only in-frame clones and misses some; the assay was immunoSEQ multiplex PCR. This table has 200,000 or so clones, around 81% appearing once. The chain uses TRBV5-1 and TRBJ2-3, with TRBD1 matching 7 bases. Sequenced: PBMCs or T cells enriched from blood (not recorded which). This clonotype originated in a woman in her forties with acute COVID-19. CDR3 in amino acids: CASSRSLKLGQPRGTDTQYF. CDR3 nucleotide sequence: TGCGCCAGCAGCCGAAGCCTTAAGCTGGGACAGCCTCGAGGCACAGATACGCAGTATTTT.